This T cell receptor (beta chain) was captured in a study of blood T cells in healthy people across ages (dated by TCRdb to about 2015). Describing the broader study: In model experiments, template switching captured about one uniquely barcoded TCR beta cDNA molecule for every two T cells. To track age-related changes in TCR beta repertoire diversity, the study relied on deep sequencing normalized with unique cDNA molecular identifiers. The donors were split into four age groups: young (average around 15 years), middle-aged (about 40), aged (roughly 60) and long-lived (under 85). To avoid experimental bias, donors of different ages were randomly spread across the sequencing lanes. The study analyzed two additional independent replicas of 1 million unique cDNA reads from the same blood draw for two donors, one aged 18 to 29 and one aged 80 or older. General findings and caveats noted by the study authors: Total diversity estimates from one million sequenced T cells were considered lower bounds and underestimates. Observed TCR beta diversity per million T cells fell roughly linearly with age, and a significant reduction was already apparent by age around 40. The long-lived group showed more naive CD4+ T cells, fewer expanded clones and increased TCR diversity than the aged group, suggesting age selection. The CMV infection status of donors was not known, potentially confounding age-related changes in expanded clonotypes. There was a strong correlation between observed TCR beta diversity and the percentage of naive T cells measured by flow cytometry. Bulk unsorted PBMC profiling prevented conclusive comparison of naive and antigen-experienced compartments.

The donors were a few dozen Caucasian individuals from Russia, aged 6 to 90 years, who were systemically healthy. Ten milliliters of peripheral blood were drawn from each donor into EDTA-treated Vacutainer tubes. Ficoll-Paque density-gradient centrifugation was used to isolate PBMCs, with at least 7 million per sample. Trizol reagent was used to extract total RNA from PBMCs, with at least 5.5 micrograms per sample. For every donor, an aliquot of PBMCs went through flow cytometry to measure the percentages of naive CD45RAhigh/CD27high T cells. CDR1 and CDR2 (KGHSH, LQKENI) derive from the germline V gene. The CDR3 measures 13 amino acids from cysteine to phenylalanine. Just the 39-base CDR3 DNA is kept, in frame starting at base 1. Deletion took 3 bases off V and 3 bases off J, with a span of 8 bases between the germline ends. The library relied on 5' RACE. The reads were generated on an Illumina HiSeq 2500. A second roughly 6 to 12 cycle PCR used a sample-barcoded 5' primer and a J-beta primer mix. A template-switch 5' adaptor carrying 12 random nucleotides introduced a unique molecular identifier onto each TCR beta cDNA molecule. At least 2.5 million CDR3-containing paired-end reads were obtained from each sample. First-strand cDNA synthesis was performed from all RNA using the Mint cDNA synthesis kit, with priming by a TRBC-specific oligonucleotide. All cDNA was treated with uracil-DNA glycosylase and then went through a first 18-cycle PCR with the universal primers M1SS and BC2_uni_R. Regarding the original processing steps: For normalization, 1 million high-quality reads, each with a distinct molecular identifier, were randomly selected from each sample. Instead of being binned into consensus sequences, reads that shared molecular identifiers were thrown out. MiTCR, with a Q25 quality threshold and the strictest error-elimination algorithm, was used for CDR3 identification, clonotype clustering and error correction. A nonparametric unseen species model with Euler transformation was used to estimate lower-bound total TCR beta diversity. TCRdb cleaned the public reads at Q25 with fastp, built clones with MiXCR and kept in-frame beta chains. Every CDR3 protein is listed once, alongside the most common genes and DNA of its rows. The V and J calls and clone size come from TCRdb's table, not from the authors' own analysis. For this sample the table gives about 1,800,000 distinct CDR3 sequences, of which under 30% were detected only once. The ten largest clones take up over 7% of the sample.

On this clonotype itself: Which antigen it targets is not known. No much larger clone exists at a distance of one base, and base qualities are not known.

The sequenced sample was blood. The rearrangement joined TRBV18 to TRBJ2-5; the D gene lacks a confident call. The TCR originated in a woman aged 25 to 39 in good health. The nucleotides read TGTGCCAGCTCACCCTTGCTAGAAGAGACCCAGTACTTC. Protein translation: CASSPLLEETQYF.